The next 17 T cell receptor beta chains were all read from a single sample in a study of graft-versus-host responses after intestinal transplantation. Their target antigens are unknown. Clones were sequenced by immunoSEQ multiplex PCR, and TCRdb holds only the in-frame ones, with some missing. The table has over 55,000 clones, 90% seen once. This specimen was unstimulated CD8+ T cells sorted from spleen or lymph node cells, taken before intestinal transplant. The receptors were sampled from a human donor who received an intestinal transplant.

The rearrangement joins TRBV7-8 to TRBJ1-5; D is perhaps TRBD1 (6 bases). Germline-derived CDR1 and CDR2 are SGHVS and FQNEAQ. V lost 0 bases and J 6 bases, leaving 18 bases between the germline ends. The CDR3 runs 17 residues. The CDR3 DNA reads as TGTGCCAGCAGCTTAGCGATAGCAGGGGAGTTTAGTCAGCCCCAGCATTTT. It translates to CASSLAIAGEFSQPQHF.

This CDR3 is CASSPPETEENQPQHF. The CDR3 region has the DNA TGTGCCAGCTCACCACCCGAGACAGAAGAGAATCAGCCCCAGCATTTT. The V and J genes are TRBV18 and TRBJ1-5; tentative D call: TRBD1 (5 bases). CDR1 is KGHSH, CDR2 LQKENI, per germline. The CDR3 runs to 16 residues. Trimming shortened V by 0 bases and J by 4 bases, and 13 bases separated the two germline ends.

CDR3 coding DNA: TGCAGCGTTGATCTTCCGAACACCGGGGAGCTGTTTTTT. It encodes CSVDLPNTGELFF. This chain uses TRBV29-1 with TRBJ2-2; D is unclear. The CDR3 is 13 amino acids. Trimming cost V 3 bases and J 0 bases, with 5 bases left between them. The germline V gene has CDR1 SQVTM and CDR2 ANQGSEA.

The chain employs TRBV6-5 and TRBJ1-1; the D gene is possibly TRBD1 (5 bases). CDR1 MNHEY and CDR2 SVGAGI come from the germline V gene. The length of the CDR3 is 13 residues. V was trimmed by 7 bases and J by 0 bases, leaving 9 bases between them. The CDR3 spells CASTGHMNTEAFF. CDR3 bases: TGTGCCAGCACAGGGCACATGAACACTGAAGCTTTCTTT.

J is TRBJ1-1 and V is TRBV13; D gene ambiguous. Looked up from germline, CDR1 is PRHDT and CDR2 is FYEKMQ (reference sequence). CDR3 size: 14 residues. V lost 1 base, J lost 2 bases, and 8 bases lay in between. The CDR3 bases are TGTGCCAGCAGCTTAGTCCGGGGAAACACTGAAGCTTTCTTT. This codes for CASSLVRGNTEAFF.

V is TRBV27 and J is TRBJ2-5; a weak D match, TRBD2 (5 bases). The CDR3 extends over 14 amino acids. Germline values: CDR1 MNHEY, CDR2 SMNVEV (reference sequence). The germline V and J ends were trimmed by 6 bases and 8 bases, with 19 bases remaining between them. For the CDR3, the DNA is TGTGCCAGCAGCACCCATGTCGGCGGGCGAACCCAGTACTTC. Translating it yields CASSTHVGGRTQYF.

CDR3 nucleotides: TGTGCCAGCAGCTCCCAGGGGGGTGAGCAGTTCTTC. Translating it yields CASSSQGGEQFF. V gene TRBV11-3 combines with J gene TRBJ2-1, with D tentatively TRBD1 (7 bases). This CDR3 comprises 12 residues. V was trimmed by 4 bases and J by 9 bases, leaving 10 bases between them. From germline, CDR1 is SGHNT and CDR2 YENEEA.

This clone was detected once. The CDR3 protein is CASSFRLAGENPQETQYF. CDR3 DNA: TGCGCCAGCAGCTTCCGACTAGCGGGGGAGAACCCCCAAGAGACCCAGTACTTC. V is TRBV5-1 and J is TRBJ2-5, with 12 nucleotides matching TRBD2. Trimming at V came to 2 bases and at J to 1 base, leaving 9 bases not matched to a gene. The germline CDR1 and CDR2 sequences are SGHRS and YFSETQ. CDR3 length: 18 amino acids.

This clone has a single count. This chain uses TRBV7-9 with TRBJ1-2, with 9 bases identical to TRBD1. Trimming cost V 8 bases and J 5 bases; bases outside gene matches: 3. Looked up from germline, CDR1 is SEHNR and CDR2 is FQNEAQ (reference sequence). The CDR3 spans 12 residues. The CDR3 DNA reads TGTGCCAGCGAACAGGGGGCATATGGCTACACCTTC. Translation: CASEQGAYGYTF. Drawing the rest from reference TRBV7-9 and TRBJ1-2, the complete variable domain is DTGVSQNPRHKITKRGQNVTFRCDPISEHNRLYWYRQTLGQGPEFLTYFQNEAQLEKSRLLSDRFSAERPKGSFSTLEIQRTEQGDSAMYLCASEQGAYGYTFGSGTRLTVV.

The chain links TRBV9 to TRBJ1-5, with D maybe TRBD1 (6 bases). The CDR3 extends over 14 amino acids. The germline V gene encodes CDR1 SGDLS and CDR2 YYNGEE. Between the trimmed V and J ends, which lost 3 bases and 7 bases, there was a span of 14 bases. As DNA, the CDR3 is TGTGCCAGCAGCGCCTCGGGGGGCAGGCAGCCCCAGCATTTT. It yields the protein CASSASGGRQPQHF.

This clone was found once. The DNA of the CDR3 is TGTGCCAGCAGTTTATACGGCGGTAATGAAAAACTGTTTTTT. The encoded protein is CASSLYGGNEKLFF. V gene TRBV28 combines with J gene TRBJ1-4; D unclear. V gave up 1 base and J gave up 4 bases, with 7 bases separating them. The CDR3 covers 14 residues. Per the germline V gene, CDR1 is MDHEN and CDR2 is SYDVKM. The full variable domain, completed using reference TRBV28 and TRBJ1-4, is DVKVTQSSRYLVKRTGEKVFLECVQDMDHENMFWYRQDPGLGLRLIYFSYDVKMKEKGDIPEGYSVSREKKERFSLILESASTNQTSMYLCASSLYGGNEKLFFGSGTQLSVL.

V gene TRBV7-3 combines with J gene TRBJ2-7, with TRBD2 matching 8 bases. The germline V gene has CDR1 SGHTA and CDR2 FQGTGA. V lost 6 bases to trimming and J lost 5 bases; unmatched junction nucleotides: 6. This CDR3 region has 13 residues. The CDR3 DNA reads TGTGCCAGCAGTTATCTAGCGGGTGACGAGCAGTACTTC. Protein product: CASSYLAGDEQYF. Complete variable domain (other parts from reference TRBV7-3 and TRBJ2-7): GAGVSQTPSNKVTEKGKYVELRCDPISGHTALYWYRQSLGQGPEFLIYFQGTGAADDSGLPNDRFFAVRPEGSVSTLKIQRTERGDSAVYLCASSYLAGDEQYFGPGTRLTVT.

This chain uses TRBV5-6 with TRBJ1-1; tentative D call: TRBD1 (6 bases). The germline gives CDR1 SGHDT, CDR2 YYEEEE. With 4 bases removed from V and 1 base from J, the gap between germline ends came to 20 bases. The CDR3 is 17 amino acids. In nucleotides, the CDR3 is TGTGCCAGCAGCCTCAATTTGTTTGGGGGGGCGAACACTGAAGCTTTCTTT. This translates into CASSLNLFGGANTEAFF.

This chain links TRBV9 with TRBJ1-5; weak D call: TRBD1 (6 bases). There are 15 residues in the CDR3. Germline V gene sequence: CDR1 SGDLS, CDR2 YYNGEE. Trimming took 3 bases from V and 5 from J, leaving 15 bases between them. The CDR3 DNA reads TGTGCCAGCAGCGGCGAGGGGGTAAACCATCAGCCCCAGCATTTT. It encodes CASSGEGVNHQPQHF.

J is TRBJ2-7 and V is TRBV4-1, with 12 bases matching TRBD1. V trimming: 3 bases; J trimming: 3 bases; junction bases outside the gene matches: 15. The CDR3 has 19 amino acids. The germline CDR1 and CDR2 sequences are MGHRA and YSYEKL. As DNA, the CDR3 is TGCGCCAGCAGCCACCTAGTCGTCGGGGACAGGGGGCTTAGCTACGAGCAGTACTTC. This gives the protein CASSHLVVGDRGLSYEQYF.

The rearrangement links TRBV12-5 to TRBJ1-3; D is unresolved. V was clipped by 0 bases and J by 0 bases, with 15 bases between them. Germline-derived CDR1 and CDR2 are LGHNT and FRNRAP. This CDR3 spans 18 amino acids. The CDR3, as DNA: TGTGCTAGTGGTTTGGTACTGTCAGGACTGAGCTCTGGAAACACCATATATTTT. Translating it yields CASGLVLSGLSSGNTIYF.

Comments on this clone: This specimen includes other DNA sequences encoding the same CDR3. V and J are TRBV6-5 and TRBJ2-7; 8 bases fit TRBD1. The CDR3 consists of 16 residues. Germline values: CDR1 MNHEY, CDR2 SVGAGI. V gave up 0 bases and J gave up 2 bases; unmatched junction bases: 6. The CDR3 bases are TGTGCCAGCAGTTACTCGACCCAGGGGGCCGCCTACGAGCAGTACTTC. Translation gives CASSYSTQGAAYEQYF.